Included here is one T cell receptor beta chain sequence, with context. These data come from a study of T cell responses to AZD1222 COVID-19 vaccine. The CDR3 loop spans 14 amino acids. V dropped 5 bases and J dropped 8 bases, with 18 bases sitting between them. Germline lookup yields CDR1 MNHNS and CDR2 SASEGT. The repertoire was sequenced with immunoSEQ multiplex PCR; TCRdb's copy has only in-frame clones and lacks some. This sample carries under 95,000 clones, roughly nine tenths of them seen once, and the ten largest clones take 2.4%. This clonotype was sampled from an adult in good health. This rearrangement joins TRBV6-1 to TRBJ1-2; D may be TRBD1 (5 bases). The source was peripheral blood, collected on day 0 of AZD1222 vaccination. The chain's CDR3 is CASSPGTAIGGYTF. Here the CDR3 DNA reads TGTGCCAGCAGTCCTGGGACGGCGATAGGGGGCTACACCTTC.